What follows describes a single TCR beta chain. The data are from a study of blood T cell repertoires in COVID-19. Overall study context: There were acute and convalescent COVID-19 samples, and they came from the United States, Italy and Spain. T cells, B-cell-depleted T cells, or PBMCs provided the cDNA or gDNA that served as material.

Sequencing used immunoSEQ multiplex PCR; TCRdb keeps in-frame clones, though not all of them. This sample has approximately 190,000 clones, with approximately 92% found just once. This CDR3 region has 15 residues. Germline CDR1 and CDR2: SGDLS and YYNGEE. Deletions cut 0 bases from V and 3 bases from J, with 12 bases between. This chain links TRBV9 with TRBJ1-1; D is possibly TRBD1 (5 bases). The sequencing sample was made of peripheral blood. The clonotype comes from a man aged 45-65 years with acute or convalescent COVID-19. CDR3 nucleotide sequence: TGTGCCAGCAGCGTAGACCTAGGGGAACACACTGAAGCTTTCTTT. Amino acids: CASSVDLGEHTEAFF.